This TCR beta chain was observed in a study of control samples from healthy donors and cancer patients. The CDR3 has 16 residues. V dropped 1 base and J dropped 6 bases, with 20 bases sitting between them. Looked up from germline, CDR1 is SGDLS and CDR2 is YYNGEE. Clones were sequenced by immunoSEQ multiplex PCR, and TCRdb holds only the in-frame ones, with some missing. The data show about 140,000 clones, with about 86% seen just once and 1.5% to 2% held by the top ten. The sample taken for sequencing was blood. The TCR was taken from a man younger than 35 in good health. This sequence joins TRBV9 and TRBJ2-7; the D gene could be TRBD1 or TRBD2 (7 bases each). CDR3 sequence: CASSVRAGGVPGEQYF. CDR3 coding DNA: TGTGCCAGCAGCGTAAGGGCAGGGGGGGTACCTGGCGAGCAGTACTTC.